This T cell receptor (beta chain) came from a study of CD8+CD57+ T cells in acquired aplastic anemia. Study in general: Sorted CD4+ and CD8+ cells gave an average of approximately 3.1 ug of DNA.

In its sample, this clonotype was seen once. The use of genomic DNA as template underpinned the TCR beta VDJ and CDR3 profiling. TCRdb ran MiXCR on the reads and lists one entry per CDR3 protein. Counted here are roughly 200,000 distinct CDR3 sequences, approximately 65% occurring once; the ten biggest clones make up roughly 53%. Losses at the gene ends were 5 bases for V and 4 bases for J; bases not matched to a gene: 9. Germline V CDR1 and CDR2: KGHDR, SFDVKD. This CDR3 is built from 17 residues. Patients who underwent sequencing had shown CD8+CD57+ cell expansion by flow cytometry. As a group, the patients uniformly had severe acquired aplastic anemia.

The genes are TRBV24-1 and TRBJ2-1; 11 bases are a match to TRBD1. The sample was sorted CD4+, CD8+, or CD8+CD57+ T cells (not recorded which) from PBMCs. This TCR came from a human donor with aplastic anemia. CDR3 sequence: CATSAWGTGGIYNEQFF. CDR3 DNA: TGTGCCACCAGTGCCTGGGGGACAGGGGGGATATACAATGAGCAGTTCTTC.